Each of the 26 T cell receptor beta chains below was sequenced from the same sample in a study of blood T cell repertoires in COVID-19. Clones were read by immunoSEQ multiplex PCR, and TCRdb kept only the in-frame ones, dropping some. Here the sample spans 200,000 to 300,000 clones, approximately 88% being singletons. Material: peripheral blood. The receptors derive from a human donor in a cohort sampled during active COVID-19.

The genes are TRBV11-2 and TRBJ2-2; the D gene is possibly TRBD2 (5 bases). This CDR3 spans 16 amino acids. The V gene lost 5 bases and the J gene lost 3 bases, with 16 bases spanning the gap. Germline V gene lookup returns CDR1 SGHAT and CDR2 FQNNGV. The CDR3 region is CASSPRGSMDTGELFF. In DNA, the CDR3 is TGTGCCAGCAGCCCCAGAGGGAGTATGGACACCGGGGAGCTGTTTTTT.

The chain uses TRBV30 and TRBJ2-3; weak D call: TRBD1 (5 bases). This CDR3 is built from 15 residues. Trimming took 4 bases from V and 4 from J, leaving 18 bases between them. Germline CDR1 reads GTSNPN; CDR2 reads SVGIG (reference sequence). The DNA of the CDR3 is TGTGCCTGGACCCCCAGGGCAGGGATGGCAGATACGCAGTATTTT. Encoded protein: CAWTPRAGMADTQYF.

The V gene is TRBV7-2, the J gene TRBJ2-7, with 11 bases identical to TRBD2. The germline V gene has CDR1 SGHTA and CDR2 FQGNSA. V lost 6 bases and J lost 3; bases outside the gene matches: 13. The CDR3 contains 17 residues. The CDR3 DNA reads TGTGCCAGCAGACGAGGCCCCCTAGCGGGAGGCATCTACGAGCAGTACTTC. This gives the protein CASRRGPLAGGIYEQYF.

CDR3 protein: CASSLPSMDRGHEKLFF. CDR3 DNA: TGCGCCAGCAGCTTGCCTAGTATGGACAGGGGGCACGAAAAACTGTTTTTT. The rearrangement uses TRBV5-1 and TRBJ1-4; 11 bases agree with TRBD1. This CDR3 contains 17 residues. Germline-derived CDR1 and CDR2 are SGHRS and YFSETQ. J lost 8 bases, V lost 1 base, and 10 bases had no gene match.

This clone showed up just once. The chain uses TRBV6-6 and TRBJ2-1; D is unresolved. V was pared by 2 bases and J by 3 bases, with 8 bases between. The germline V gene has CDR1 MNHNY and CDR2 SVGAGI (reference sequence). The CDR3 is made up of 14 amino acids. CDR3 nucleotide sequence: TGTGCCAGCAGTTACAGCTCTCACTACAATGAGCAGTTCTTC. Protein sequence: CASSYSSHYNEQFF.

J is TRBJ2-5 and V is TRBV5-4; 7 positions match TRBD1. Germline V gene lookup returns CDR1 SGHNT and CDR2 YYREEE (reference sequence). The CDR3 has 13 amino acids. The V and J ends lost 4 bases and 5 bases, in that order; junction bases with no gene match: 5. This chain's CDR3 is CASSSTGAETQYF. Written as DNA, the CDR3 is TGTGCCAGCAGCAGTACAGGGGCCGAGACCCAGTACTTC.

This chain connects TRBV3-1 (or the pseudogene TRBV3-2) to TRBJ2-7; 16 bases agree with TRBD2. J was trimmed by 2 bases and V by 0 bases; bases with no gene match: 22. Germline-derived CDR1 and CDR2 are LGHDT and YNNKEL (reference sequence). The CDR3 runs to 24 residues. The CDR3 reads CASSQDGHWFGTSGRACAPYEQYF. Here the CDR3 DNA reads TGTGCCAGCAGCCAAGATGGCCACTGGTTCGGGACTAGCGGGAGGGCCTGTGCGCCCTACGAGCAGTACTTC.

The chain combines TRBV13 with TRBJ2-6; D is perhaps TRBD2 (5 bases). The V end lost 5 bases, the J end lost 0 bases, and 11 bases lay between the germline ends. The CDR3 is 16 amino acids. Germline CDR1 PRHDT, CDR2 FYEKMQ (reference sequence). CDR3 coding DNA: TGTGCCAGCAGCCCCGCAGCGGTCTCTGGGGCCAACGTCCTGACTTTC. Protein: CASSPAAVSGANVLTF. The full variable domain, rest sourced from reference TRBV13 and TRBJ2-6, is AAGVIQSPRHLIKEKRETATLKCYPIPRHDTVYWYQQGPGQDPQFLISFYEKMQSDKGSIPDRFSAQQFSDYHSELNMSSLELGDSALYFCASSPAAVSGANVLTFGAGSRLTVL.

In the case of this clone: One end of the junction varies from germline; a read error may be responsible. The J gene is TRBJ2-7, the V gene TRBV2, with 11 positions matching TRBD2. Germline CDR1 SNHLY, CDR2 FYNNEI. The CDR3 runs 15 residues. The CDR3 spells CASSEEVWTSGHQGF. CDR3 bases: TGTGCCAGCAGTGAAGAGGTTTGGACTAGCGGGCACCAAGGCTTC.

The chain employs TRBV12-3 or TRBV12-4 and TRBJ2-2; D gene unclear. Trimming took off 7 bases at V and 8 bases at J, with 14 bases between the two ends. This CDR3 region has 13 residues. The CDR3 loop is CASIPNYGGELFF. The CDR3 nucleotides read TGTGCCAGCATCCCCAACTATGGGGGGGAGCTGTTTTTT.

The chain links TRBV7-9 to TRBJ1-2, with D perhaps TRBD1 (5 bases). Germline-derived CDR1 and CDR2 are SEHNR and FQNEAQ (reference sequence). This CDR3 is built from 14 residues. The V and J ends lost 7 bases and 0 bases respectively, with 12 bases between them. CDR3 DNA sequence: TGTGCCAGCATCCTCGACAGTGCTAACTATGGCTACACCTTC. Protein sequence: CASILDSANYGYTF.

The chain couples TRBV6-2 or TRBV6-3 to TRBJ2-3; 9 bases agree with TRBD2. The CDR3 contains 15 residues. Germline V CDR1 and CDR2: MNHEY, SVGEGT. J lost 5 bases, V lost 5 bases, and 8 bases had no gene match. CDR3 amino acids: CASSGGGGAKDTQYF. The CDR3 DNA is TGTGCCAGCAGTGGGGGCGGGGGGGCGAAAGATACGCAGTATTTT.

CDR3 protein: CASSYFGGTYEQYF. The CDR3 DNA follows: TGTGCCAGCAGCTACTTTGGGGGGACCTACGAGCAGTACTTC. The chain is built from TRBV13 and TRBJ2-7; maybe TRBD2 (6 bases). CDR1 and CDR2 (germline): PRHDT, FYEKMQ (reference sequence). With 4 bases removed from V and 2 bases from J, the gap between germline ends came to 12 bases. There are 14 residues in the CDR3.

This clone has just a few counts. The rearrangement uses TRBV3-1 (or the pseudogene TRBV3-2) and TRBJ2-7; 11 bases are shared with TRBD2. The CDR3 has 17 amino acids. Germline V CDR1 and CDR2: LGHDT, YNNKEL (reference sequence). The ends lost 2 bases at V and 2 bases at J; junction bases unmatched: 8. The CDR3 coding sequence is TGTGCCAGCAGCCAACTTACTAGCGGGAGTTTACCCTACGAGCAGTACTTC. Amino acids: CASSQLTSGSLPYEQYF.

The CDR3 DNA reads as TGTGCCAGCAGTCCCCTAAACGAGCAGTACTTC. It is translated as CASSPLNEQYF. The rearrangement uses TRBV2 and TRBJ2-7; D is undetermined. The V end lost 5 bases, the J end lost 5 bases, and 7 bases lay between the germline ends. This CDR3 spans 11 amino acids. Germline lookup yields CDR1 SNHLY and CDR2 FYNNEI.

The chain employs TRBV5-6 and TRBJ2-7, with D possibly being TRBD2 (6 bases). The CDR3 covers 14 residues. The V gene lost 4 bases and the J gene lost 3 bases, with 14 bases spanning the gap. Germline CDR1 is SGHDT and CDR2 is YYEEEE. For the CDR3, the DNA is TGTGCCAGCAGCCCGCGCCGGGGGTTCTACGAGCAGTACTTC. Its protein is CASSPRRGFYEQYF.

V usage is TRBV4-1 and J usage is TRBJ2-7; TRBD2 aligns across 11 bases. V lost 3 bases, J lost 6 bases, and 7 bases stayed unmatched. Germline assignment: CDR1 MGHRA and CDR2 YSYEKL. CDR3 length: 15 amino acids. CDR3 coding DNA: TGCGCCAGCAGCCATAATAGCGGGGGGGCCGGCGAGCAGTACTTC. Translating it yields CASSHNSGGAGEQYF.

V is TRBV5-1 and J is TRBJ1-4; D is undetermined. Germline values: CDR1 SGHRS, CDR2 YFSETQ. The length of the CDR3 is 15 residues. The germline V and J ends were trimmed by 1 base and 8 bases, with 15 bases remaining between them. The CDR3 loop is CASSLQDSLREKLFF. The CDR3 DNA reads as TGCGCCAGCAGCTTGCAGGACTCGTTGAGGGAAAAACTGTTTTTT.

The CDR3 DNA reads TGTGCCAGCACCCTAAGGACAGCCCCGTCTTTTTATGGCTACACCTTC. It translates to CASTLRTAPSFYGYTF. The chain joins TRBV7-8 to TRBJ1-2; D possibly corresponds to TRBD1 (6 bases). CDR1 is SGHVS and CDR2 is FQNEAQ in the germline V gene. The CDR3 is 16 residues long. Trimming left V 7 bases short and J 5 bases short, with 23 bases between.

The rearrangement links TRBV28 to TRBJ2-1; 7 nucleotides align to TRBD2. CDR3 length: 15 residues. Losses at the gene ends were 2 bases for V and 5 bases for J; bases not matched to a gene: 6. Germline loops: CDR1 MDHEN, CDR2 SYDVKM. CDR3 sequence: CASSLNSGANNEQFF. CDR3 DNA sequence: TGTGCCAGCAGTTTAAACAGCGGGGCAAACAATGAGCAGTTCTTC.

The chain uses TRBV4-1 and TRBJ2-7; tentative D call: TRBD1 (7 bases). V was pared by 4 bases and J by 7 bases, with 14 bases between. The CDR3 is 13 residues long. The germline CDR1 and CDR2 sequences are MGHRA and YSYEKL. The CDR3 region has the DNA TGCGCCAGCAGCCCACAGGGGAGGTGGGAGCAGTACTTC. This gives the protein CASSPQGRWEQYF.

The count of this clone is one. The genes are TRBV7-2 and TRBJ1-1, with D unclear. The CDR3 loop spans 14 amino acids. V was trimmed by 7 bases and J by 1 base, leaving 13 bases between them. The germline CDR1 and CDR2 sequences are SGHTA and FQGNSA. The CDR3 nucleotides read TGTGCCAGCACCCGGGAGGGCGGGAACACTGAAGCTTTCTTT. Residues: CASTREGGNTEAFF. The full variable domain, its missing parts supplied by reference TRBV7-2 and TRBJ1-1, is GAGVSQSPSNKVTEKGKDVELRCDPISGHTALYWYRQSLGQGLEFLIYFQGNSAPDKSGLPSDRFSAERTGGSVSTLTIQRTQQEDSAVYLCASTREGGNTEAFFGQGTRLTVV.

CDR3 coding DNA: TGCGCCAGCAGCTCCCCTACTGGGTATCGGTGGACCACGACTAGCGGGGGGCCGGGAGATACGCAGTATTTT. As protein: CASSSPTGYRWTTTSGGPGDTQYF. V gene TRBV5-1 combines with J gene TRBJ2-3; 13 nucleotides agree with TRBD2. With 3 bases clipped from V and 5 bases from J, the junction kept 30 bases outside the gene matches. From germline, CDR1 is SGHRS and CDR2 YFSETQ. This CDR3 is built from 24 residues.

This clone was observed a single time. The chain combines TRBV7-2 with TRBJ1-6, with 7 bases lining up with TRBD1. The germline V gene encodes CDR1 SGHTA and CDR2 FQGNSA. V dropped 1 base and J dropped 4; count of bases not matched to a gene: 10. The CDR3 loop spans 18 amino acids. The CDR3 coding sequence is TGTGCCAGCAGCTTAGTACAGGACAGGCTAATATATAATTCACCCCTCCACTTT. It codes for CASSLVQDRLIYNSPLHF.

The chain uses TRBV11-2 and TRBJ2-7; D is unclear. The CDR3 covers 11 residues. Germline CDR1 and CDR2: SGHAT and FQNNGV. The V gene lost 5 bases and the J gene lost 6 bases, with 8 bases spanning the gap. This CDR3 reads CASSIGSEQYF. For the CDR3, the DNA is TGTGCCAGCAGCATCGGGTCCGAGCAGTACTTC.

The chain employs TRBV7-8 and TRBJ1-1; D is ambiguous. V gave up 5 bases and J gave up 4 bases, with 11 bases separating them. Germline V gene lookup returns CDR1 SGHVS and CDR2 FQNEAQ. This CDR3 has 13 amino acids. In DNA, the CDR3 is TGTGCCAGCAGCCTCCCCCGCGGCACTGAAGCTTTCTTT. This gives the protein CASSLPRGTEAFF.